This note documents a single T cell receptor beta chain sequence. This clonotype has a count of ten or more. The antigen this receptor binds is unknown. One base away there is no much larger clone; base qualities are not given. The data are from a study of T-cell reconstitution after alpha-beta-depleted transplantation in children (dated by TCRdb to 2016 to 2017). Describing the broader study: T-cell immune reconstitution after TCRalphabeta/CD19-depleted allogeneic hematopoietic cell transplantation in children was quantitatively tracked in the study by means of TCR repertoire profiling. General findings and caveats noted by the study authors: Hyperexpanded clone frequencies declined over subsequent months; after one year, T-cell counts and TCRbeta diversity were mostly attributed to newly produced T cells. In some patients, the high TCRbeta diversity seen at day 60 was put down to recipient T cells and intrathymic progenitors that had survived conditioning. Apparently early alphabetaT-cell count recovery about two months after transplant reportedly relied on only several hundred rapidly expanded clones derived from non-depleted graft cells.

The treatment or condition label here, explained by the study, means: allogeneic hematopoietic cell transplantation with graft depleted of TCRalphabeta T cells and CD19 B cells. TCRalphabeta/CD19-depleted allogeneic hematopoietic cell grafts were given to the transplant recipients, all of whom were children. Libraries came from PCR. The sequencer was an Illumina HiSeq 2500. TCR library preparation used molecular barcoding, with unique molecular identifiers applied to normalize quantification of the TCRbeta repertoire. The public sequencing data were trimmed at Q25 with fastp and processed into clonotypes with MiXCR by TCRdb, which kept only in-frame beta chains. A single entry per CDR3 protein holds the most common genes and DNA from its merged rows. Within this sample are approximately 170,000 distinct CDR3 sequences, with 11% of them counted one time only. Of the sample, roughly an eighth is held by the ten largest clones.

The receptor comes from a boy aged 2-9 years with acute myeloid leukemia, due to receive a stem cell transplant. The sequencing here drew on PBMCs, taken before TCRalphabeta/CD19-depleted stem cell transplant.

For the CDR3, the sequence is CASSLRANYEQYF. The DNA reads TGCGCCAGCAGCCTCCGGGCAAACTACGAGCAGTACTTC. The chain couples TRBV4-1 to TRBJ2-7, with no D gene named confidently. The CDR3 runs 13 amino acids, cysteine and phenylalanine included. Solely the CDR3 DNA is kept, with 39 bases framed from the first base. Between the V and J ends, shortened by 4 bases and 3 bases respectively, the junction contains 10 bases. CDR1 and CDR2 were assigned from the germline V gene as MGHRA and YSYEKL.